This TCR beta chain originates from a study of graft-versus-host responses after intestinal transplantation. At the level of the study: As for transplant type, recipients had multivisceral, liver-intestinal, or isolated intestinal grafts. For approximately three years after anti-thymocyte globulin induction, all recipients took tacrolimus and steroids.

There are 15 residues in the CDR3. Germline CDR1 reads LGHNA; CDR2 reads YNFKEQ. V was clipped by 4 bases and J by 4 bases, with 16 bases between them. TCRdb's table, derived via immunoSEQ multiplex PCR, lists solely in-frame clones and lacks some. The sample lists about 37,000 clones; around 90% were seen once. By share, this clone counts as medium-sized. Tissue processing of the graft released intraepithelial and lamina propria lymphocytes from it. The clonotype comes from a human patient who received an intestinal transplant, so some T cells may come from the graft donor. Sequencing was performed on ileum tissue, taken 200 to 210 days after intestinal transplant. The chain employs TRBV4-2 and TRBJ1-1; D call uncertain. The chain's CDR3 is CASSPWTPIGTEAFF. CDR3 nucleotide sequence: TGTGCCAGCAGCCCTTGGACCCCAATAGGCACTGAAGCTTTCTTT.